This TCR beta chain derives from a study of cytomegalovirus exposure and HLA in healthy donors. Sequencing used immunoSEQ multiplex PCR; TCRdb keeps in-frame clones, though not all of them. The repertoire holds around 150,000 clones, 90% to 97% seen once, with roughly 1% in the top ten. The material sequenced was PBMCs. This TCR derives from a woman under 30 in good health and CMV-seronegative.

The CDR3 bases are TGTGCCAGCAGCATTACCAGGGGGTCTAATGAAAAACTGTTTTTT. This encodes CASSITRGSNEKLFF. The chain combines TRBV7-2 with TRBJ1-4, with 7 bases aligning to TRBD1. CDR3 length: 15 residues. Germline CDR1 and CDR2: SGHTA and FQGNSA. The J segment lost 3 bases and the V segment lost 5 bases, leaving 6 bases of the junction unmatched.